The 26 T cell receptor beta chains presented below share a single source sample, sequenced in a study of lymphopenia after photon versus proton radiotherapy. The protocol was immunoSEQ multiplex PCR, while the TCRdb copy is restricted to in-frame clones and leaves out a portion. The table shows over 50,000 clones, with around 86% occurring only once. Sequenced material: peripheral blood, taken from a patient treated with photon-based radiotherapy. Source of these receptors: a man in his forties or fifties with gastric cancer.

The chain is built from TRBV7-5 and TRBJ1-1; TRBD1 is the table's D call, not checked against the DNA. TRBV7-5 counts as a pseudogene. CDR3 length: 15 residues. CDR3 DNA: TGTGCCAGAAGCTTAGCCAGGGGAAAGGACACTGAAGCTTTCTTT. Its translation is CARSLARGKDTEAFF.

V and J are TRBV7-2 and TRBJ2-3, with TRBD2 matching over 15 bases. Germline trimming cut 5 bases from V and 9 bases from J; bases unmatched to any gene: 6. This CDR3 is built from 15 residues. Germline CDR1 reads SGHTA; CDR2 reads FQGNSA. CDR3 DNA: TGTGCCAGCAGCCCGTGGACTAGCGGGGGGGGGACGCAGTATTTT. The encoded protein is CASSPWTSGGGTQYF.

V gene TRBV25-1 combines with J gene TRBJ2-7, with TRBD1 matching over 7 bases. CDR1 and CDR2 from the germline V gene are MGHDK and SYGVNS. This CDR3 is built from 13 residues. This CDR3 is CAPWETGPHEQYF. The CDR3 DNA reads TGTGCTCCCTGGGAGACAGGGCCCCACGAGCAGTACTTC.

This clone was observed a few times. The chain carries TRBV2 and TRBJ1-2; possibly TRBD1 for D (6 bases). Trimming removed 4 bases at V and 4 bases at J, with 13 bases between. Germline V gene lookup returns CDR1 SNHLY and CDR2 FYNNEI. The CDR3 is 14 residues long. The CDR3 spells CASSGRGASYGYTF. The CDR3 DNA is TGTGCCAGCAGTGGGAGGGGGGCGAGCTATGGCTACACCTTC.

This chain connects TRBV7-9 to TRBJ1-4, with 7 bases identical to TRBD1. Trimming cost V 3 bases and J 5 bases; bases outside gene matches: 3. CDR3 length equals 14 residues. CDR1 is SEHNR, CDR2 FQNEAQ, per germline (reference sequence). CDR3 sequence reads: CASSLGQINEKLFF. CDR3 sequence (DNA): TGTGCCAGCAGCTTGGGACAGATCAATGAAAAACTGTTTTTT.

The V and J genes are TRBV9 and TRBJ2-7; 10 nucleotides line up with TRBD1. Germline lookup yields CDR1 SGDLS and CDR2 YYNGEE. Trimming cost V 2 bases and J 5 bases; bases outside gene matches: 10. CDR3 length equals 16 residues. The CDR3 nucleotides are TGTGCCAGCAGCGTCGATCTCCGGACAGGGGGTAACGAGCAGTACTTC. As protein: CASSVDLRTGGNEQYF.

The chain employs TRBV4-2 and TRBJ1-2; D is unclear. The V end was cut by 1 base, the J end by 4 bases, with 13 bases between. Germline V gene data show CDR1 as LGHNA and CDR2 as YNFKEQ. The CDR3 has 15 residues. The CDR3 region is CASSQAPEGSYGYTF. The CDR3 bases are TGTGCCAGCAGCCAAGCCCCGGAGGGATCCTATGGCTACACCTTC.

The gene calls are TRBV7-2 and TRBJ1-5; 7 bases agree with TRBD1. Germline V gene lookup returns CDR1 SGHTA and CDR2 FQGNSA. The CDR3 extends over 15 amino acids. V dropped 5 bases and J dropped 2; count of bases not matched to a gene: 6. For the CDR3, the DNA is TGTGCCAGCAGCCCGACAGGGAAGGGCAATCAGCCCCAGCATTTT. This sequence encodes CASSPTGKGNQPQHF.

The chain employs TRBV5-1 and TRBJ2-7; D is possibly TRBD1 (5 bases). The germline gives CDR1 SGHRS, CDR2 YFSETQ. Trimming took off 0 bases at V and 3 bases at J, with 7 bases between the two ends. The CDR3 length is 13 residues. Here the CDR3 reads CASSLEQDYEQYF. The CDR3 DNA reads TGCGCCAGCAGCTTGGAACAGGACTACGAGCAGTACTTC. The whole variable domain, remainder taken from reference TRBV5-1 and TRBJ2-7, is KAGVTQTPRYLIKTRGQQVTLSCSPISGHRSVSWYQQTPGQGLQFLFEYFSETQRNKGNFPGRFSGRQFSNSRSEMNVSTLELGDSALYLCASSLEQDYEQYFGPGTRLTVT.

The V and J genes are TRBV16 and TRBJ1-5, with 7 positions matching TRBD1. The CDR3 is 15 residues long. The germline V gene encodes CDR1 KGHSY and CDR2 FQNENV. Trimming at V came to 4 bases and at J to 1 base, leaving 4 bases not matched to a gene. CDR3 sequence (DNA): TGTGCCAGCAGCCCCACAGGGGTGAGCAATCAGCCCCAGCATTTT. This translates into CASSPTGVSNQPQHF. The variable domain in full, with the rest retrieved from reference TRBV16 and TRBJ1-5, is GEEVAQTPKHLVRGEGQKAKLYCAPIKGHSYVFWYQQVLKNEFKFLISFQNENVFDETGMPKERFSAKCLPNSPCSLEIQATKLEDSAVYFCASSPTGVSNQPQHFGDGTRLSIL.

The genes are TRBV19 and TRBJ1-6; TRBD1 might be the D (5 bases). CDR1 is LNHDA, CDR2 SQIVND, per germline (reference sequence). V was trimmed by 10 bases and J by 6 bases, leaving 13 bases between them. The CDR3 is 13 residues long. CDR3 in DNA: TGTGCCATAGCACCAGGGCTTAATTCACCCCTCCACTTT. Protein: CAIAPGLNSPLHF.

V and J are TRBV7-2 and TRBJ2-2; the D is unclear. With 3 bases removed from V and 4 bases from J, the gap between germline ends came to 21 bases. The germline gives CDR1 SGHTA, CDR2 FQGNSA. The CDR3 extends over 18 amino acids. In DNA, the CDR3 is TGTGCCAGCAGCTTTTCGTCGATTTTGTCCGTGAGCACCGGGGAGCTGTTTTTT. It codes for CASSFSSILSVSTGELFF.

The genes are TRBV27 and TRBJ1-1; 8 bases line up with TRBD1. From germline, CDR1 is MNHEY and CDR2 SMNVEV (reference sequence). The CDR3 is 14 amino acids. The ends lost 5 bases at V and 0 bases at J; junction bases unmatched: 2. CDR3 region: CASSKDRVNTEAFF. The CDR3 DNA reads TGTGCCAGCAGTAAGGACAGGGTGAACACTGAAGCTTTCTTT.

The chain recombines TRBV6-5 with TRBJ2-7, with 9 bases fitting TRBD2. Germline CDR1 is MNHEY and CDR2 is SVGAGI. After removal of 0 bases from V and 2 bases from J, the junction contained 5 bases not matched to a gene. This CDR3 spans 16 amino acids. This CDR3 is CASSYSGRGGAYEQYF. CDR3 in DNA: TGTGCCAGCAGTTACTCGGGTCGCGGGGGGGCCTACGAGCAGTACTTC.

The CDR3 protein is CSVGDFSGNTIYF. The CDR3 bases are TGCAGCGTGGGGGACTTCTCTGGAAACACCATATATTTT. The chain couples TRBV29-1 to TRBJ1-3, with D perhaps TRBD1 (5 bases). V was pared by 6 bases and J by 0 bases, with 9 bases between. Germline-derived CDR1 and CDR2 are SQVTM and ANQGSEA. The CDR3 sequence is 13 residues long.

The rearrangement joins TRBV5-4 to TRBJ2-7; 10 bases match TRBD1. In germline, CDR1 is SGHNT, CDR2 YYREEE (reference sequence). This CDR3 comprises 15 residues. Unmatched junction bases numbered 6, after V lost 4 bases and J lost 2 bases. CDR3 in DNA: TGTGCCAGCAGCCCGGACAGGGGGAGCACCTACGAGCAGTACTTC. It codes for CASSPDRGSTYEQYF.

The chain uses TRBV7-2 and TRBJ1-2; D not certain. V was clipped by 0 bases and J by 2 bases, with 10 bases between them. CDR1 is SGHTA and CDR2 is FQGNSA in the germline V gene. This CDR3 region has 15 residues. CDR3 sequence reads: CASSLARRANYGYTF. In nucleotides, the CDR3 is TGTGCCAGCAGCTTAGCGCGAAGGGCGAACTATGGCTACACCTTC.

This clone was picked up one time. V usage is TRBV7-9 and J usage is TRBJ1-3, with D hard to call. V lost 0 bases and J lost 3, with 6 bases in between. CDR1 is SEHNR, CDR2 FQNEAQ, per germline (reference sequence). CDR3 size: 14 residues. Written as DNA, the CDR3 is TGTGCCAGCAGCTTAGCAGGCTATGGAAACACCATATATTTT. Protein product: CASSLAGYGNTIYF.

The chain recombines TRBV29-1 with TRBJ1-2, with 7 bases fitting TRBD1. The CDR3 contains 15 residues. V dropped 6 bases and J dropped 5; count of bases not matched to a gene: 15. The germline V gene has CDR1 SQVTM and CDR2 ANQGSEA. CDR3 sequence reads: CSVWGGDRDSYGYTF. The DNA for the CDR3 is TGCAGCGTCTGGGGGGGGGACAGAGACTCTTATGGCTACACCTTC.

The CDR3 coding sequence is TGTGCCAGTAGTATGGTGGCAGCCCCTCAGCCCCAGCATTTT. Residues: CASSMVAAPQPQHF. V gene TRBV19 combines with J gene TRBJ1-5; D gene ambiguous. There are 14 residues in the CDR3. Germline V gives CDR1 LNHDA, CDR2 SQIVND (reference sequence). V shed 3 bases and J shed 6 bases, with 12 bases lying between them.

Here the CDR3 reads CASSEVARQETQYF. CDR3 coding DNA: TGTGCCAGCAGTGAAGTGGCCAGGCAAGAGACCCAGTACTTC. The chain uses TRBV6-1 and TRBJ2-5; D uncertain. The CDR3 covers 14 residues. V gave up 1 base and J gave up 2 bases, with 8 bases separating them. In germline, CDR1 is MNHNS, CDR2 SASEGT.

The table lists this clone with a few counts. This chain connects TRBV19 to TRBJ2-3; TRBD1 is a possible D gene (5 bases). The germline V and J ends were trimmed by 5 bases and 4 bases, with 13 bases remaining between them. The CDR3 loop spans 14 amino acids. CDR1 is LNHDA and CDR2 is SQIVND in the germline V gene (reference sequence). CDR3 bases: TGTGCCAGTAGTGGACAAGGCGAGGCAGATACGCAGTATTTT. Its protein is CASSGQGEADTQYF.

The chain is built from TRBV11-2 and TRBJ2-1; D is unclear. Germline V CDR1 and CDR2: SGHAT, FQNNGV. V dropped 4 bases and J dropped 10 bases, with 14 bases sitting between them. This CDR3 has 13 amino acids. As DNA, the CDR3 is TGTGCCAGCAGCTCCGCCAGCGTCACGGAGCAGTTCTTC. Amino acids: CASSSASVTEQFF.

V gene TRBV6-1 combines with J gene TRBJ2-6; D remains ambiguous. This CDR3 is built from 13 residues. CDR1 is MNHNS, CDR2 SASEGT, per germline. Trimming shortened V by 11 bases and J by 0 bases, and 8 bases separated the two germline ends. CDR3 bases: TGTGCCGAGGCCAACTCTGGGGCCAACGTCCTGACTTTC. This gives the protein CAEANSGANVLTF.

The chain couples TRBV30 to TRBJ2-1; D gene unclear. Germline-derived CDR1 and CDR2 are GTSNPN and SVGIG (reference sequence). The length of the CDR3 is 13 residues. Trimming stripped 5 bases from V and 3 bases from J, with 11 bases between. The CDR3 bases are TGTGCCTGGGTGGGTGGCTTCTACAATGAGCAGTTCTTC. This codes for CAWVGGFYNEQFF.

The rearrangement links TRBV19 to TRBJ2-2; weak D call: TRBD1 (7 bases). This CDR3 is built from 17 residues. Germline V lookup: CDR1 LNHDA, CDR2 SQIVND (reference sequence). Trimming removed 7 bases from V and 2 bases from J, with 20 bases in between. The CDR3 region is CASNRGKWRGNTGELFF. The CDR3 nucleotides read TGTGCCAGTAACAGGGGTAAATGGAGGGGTAACACCGGGGAGCTGTTTTTT.